This record concerns one TCR beta chain sequence. The antigen remains undetermined. V lost 0 bases, J lost 6 bases, and 11 bases lay in between. CDR1 and CDR2 (germline): MNHEY, SVGAGI. The CDR3 is 15 amino acids. Clones were read by immunoSEQ multiplex PCR, and TCRdb kept only the in-frame ones, dropping some. The table shows around 49,000 clones, with roughly 90% occurring only once. The sample is drawn from a study of graft-versus-host responses after intestinal transplantation. Findings and caveats of the study: Detection of GvH clones occurred in recipient marrow, and some had their first appearance in ileum or blood.

The TCR was taken from a human donor who was the organ donor for an intestinal transplant. The V call is TRBV6-5, the J call TRBJ1-4, with no clear D. This specimen was unstimulated CD4+ T cells sorted from spleen or lymph node cells, taken before transplant. CDR3 protein: CASSYSAGAHEKLFF. The CDR3 bases are TGTGCCAGCAGTTACTCGGCAGGCGCCCATGAAAAACTGTTTTTT.